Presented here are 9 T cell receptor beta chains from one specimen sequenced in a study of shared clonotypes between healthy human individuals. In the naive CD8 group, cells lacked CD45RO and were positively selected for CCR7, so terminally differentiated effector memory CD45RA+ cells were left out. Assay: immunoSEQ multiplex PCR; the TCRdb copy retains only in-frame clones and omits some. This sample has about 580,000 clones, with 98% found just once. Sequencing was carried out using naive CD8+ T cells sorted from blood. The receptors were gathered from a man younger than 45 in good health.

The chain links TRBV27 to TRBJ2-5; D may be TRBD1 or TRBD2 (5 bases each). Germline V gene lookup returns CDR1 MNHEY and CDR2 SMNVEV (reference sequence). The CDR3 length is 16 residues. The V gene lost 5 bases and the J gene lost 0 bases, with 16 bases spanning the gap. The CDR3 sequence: CASSRLAMGDQETQYF. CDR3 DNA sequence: TGTGCCAGCAGTCGGCTGGCGATGGGGGACCAAGAGACCCAGTACTTC.

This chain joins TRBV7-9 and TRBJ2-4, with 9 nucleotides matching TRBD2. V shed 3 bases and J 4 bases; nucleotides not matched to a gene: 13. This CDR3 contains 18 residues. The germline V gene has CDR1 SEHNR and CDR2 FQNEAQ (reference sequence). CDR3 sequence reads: CASSFLLGAGGEKNIQYF. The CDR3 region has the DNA TGTGCCAGCAGCTTTCTGTTGGGAGCGGGAGGCGAAAAAAACATTCAGTACTTC.

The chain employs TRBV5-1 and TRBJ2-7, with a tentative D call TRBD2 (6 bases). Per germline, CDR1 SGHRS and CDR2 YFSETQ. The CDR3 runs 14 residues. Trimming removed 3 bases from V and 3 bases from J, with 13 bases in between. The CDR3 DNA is TGCGCCAGCAGCTCCGGGAGAACCCGCTACGAGCAGTACTTC. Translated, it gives CASSSGRTRYEQYF. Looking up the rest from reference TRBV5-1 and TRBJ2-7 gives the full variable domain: KAGVTQTPRYLIKTRGQQVTLSCSPISGHRSVSWYQQTPGQGLQFLFEYFSETQRNKGNFPGRFSGRQFSNSRSEMNVSTLELGDSALYLCASSSGRTRYEQYFGPGTRLTVT.

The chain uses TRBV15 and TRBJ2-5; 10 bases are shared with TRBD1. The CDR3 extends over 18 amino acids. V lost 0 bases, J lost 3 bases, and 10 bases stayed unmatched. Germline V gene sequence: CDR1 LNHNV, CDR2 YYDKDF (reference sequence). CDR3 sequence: CATSRELLSGTGEETQYF. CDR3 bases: TGTGCCACCAGCAGAGAACTTTTATCCGGGACAGGGGAAGAGACCCAGTACTTC.

The CDR3 region is CASSESGGLGTYSEQYF. DNA of the CDR3: TGTGCCAGCAGTGAGTCCGGAGGTTTGGGCACTTATAGTGAGCAGTACTTC. This chain links TRBV2 with TRBJ2-7, with D possibly TRBD2 on 5 matching bases. Germline assignment: CDR1 SNHLY and CDR2 FYNNEI. This CDR3 is built from 17 residues. V lost 3 bases to trimming and J lost 7 bases, with 25 bases between them.

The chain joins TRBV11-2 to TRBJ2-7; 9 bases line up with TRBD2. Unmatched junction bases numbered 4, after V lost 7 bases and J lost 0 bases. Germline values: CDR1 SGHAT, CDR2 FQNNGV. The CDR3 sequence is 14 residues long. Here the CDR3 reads CASTLAGSSYEQYF. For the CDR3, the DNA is TGTGCCAGCACCCTAGCGGGAAGCTCCTACGAGCAGTACTTC.

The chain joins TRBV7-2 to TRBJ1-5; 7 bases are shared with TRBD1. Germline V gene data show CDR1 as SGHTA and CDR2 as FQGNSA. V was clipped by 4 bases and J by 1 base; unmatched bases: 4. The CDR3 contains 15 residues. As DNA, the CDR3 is TGTGCCAGCAGCTGGGCGACAGGGAGCAATCAGCCCCAGCATTTT. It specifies CASSWATGSNQPQHF.

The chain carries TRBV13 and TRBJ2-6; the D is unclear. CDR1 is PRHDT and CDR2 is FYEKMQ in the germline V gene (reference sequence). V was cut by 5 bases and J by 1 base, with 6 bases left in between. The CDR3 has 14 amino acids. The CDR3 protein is CASSPKSGANVLTF. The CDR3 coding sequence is TGTGCCAGCAGCCCAAAATCTGGGGCCAACGTCCTGACTTTC.

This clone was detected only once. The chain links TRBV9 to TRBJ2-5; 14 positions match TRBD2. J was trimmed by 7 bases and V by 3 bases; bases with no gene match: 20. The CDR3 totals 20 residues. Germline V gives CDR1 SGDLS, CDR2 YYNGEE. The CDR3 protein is CASSARDQGLAGEIIGTQYF. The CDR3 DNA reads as TGTGCCAGCAGCGCGCGGGACCAGGGACTAGCGGGAGAAATTATAGGGACCCAGTACTTC.